A single sample is the source of the 5 T cell receptor beta chains below, sequenced in a study of T-cell memory formation after mild COVID-19. TCRdb re-derived calls from the 5' RACE reads in MiXCR, one entry per CDR3 protein. The table includes roughly 150,000 distinct CDR3 sequences, roughly 14% detected once. Sequenced material: PBMCs or a T cell subset sorted from them (not recorded which). These receptor sequences come from an adult woman who had mild COVID-19 (a few samples of this study predate the infection). Cell type and time point are not known.

Comment on this clonotype: A read error may be the cause here, since a much bigger clone is one base away. The rearrangement uses TRBV24-1 and TRBJ2-2; a possible D gene is TRBD2 (6 bases). This CDR3 is 13 amino acids long. Germline assignment: CDR1 KGHDR and CDR2 SFDVKD. The CDR3: CATTGASTGELIF. The CDR3 nucleotides are TGTGCCACCACGGGAGCGTCTACCGGGGAGCTGATTTTT.

The genes are TRBV20-1 and TRBJ1-1; a weak D match, TRBD1 (5 bases). Germline lookup yields CDR1 DFQATT and CDR2 SNEGSKA (reference sequence). V was pared by 1 base and J by 7 bases, with 13 bases between. This CDR3 is built from 13 residues. CDR3 protein: CSARALYGGEAFF. In nucleotides, the CDR3 is TGCAGTGCTAGAGCCCTTTACGGGGGTGAAGCTTTCTTT.

Ten or more counts support this clonotype. The chain links TRBV5-1 to TRBJ2-1; perhaps TRBD2 as D (6 bases). The CDR3 is 16 amino acids. Trimming took 1 base from V and 7 from J, leaving 18 bases between them. The germline CDR1 and CDR2 sequences are SGHRS and YFSETQ. CDR3 region: CASSLSPLAVQNEQFF. CDR3 sequence (DNA): TGCGCCAGCAGCTTGAGTCCTTTAGCGGTCCAGAATGAGCAGTTCTTC.

In its sample, this clonotype was seen a few times. CDR3 protein: CASILDQNTGELFF. The DNA of the CDR3 is TGTGCCAGCATCCTGGACCAGAACACCGGGGAGCTGTTTTTT. The chain uses TRBV12-3 or TRBV12-4 and TRBJ2-2; D is undetermined. This CDR3 has 14 residues. V was trimmed by 7 bases and J by 1 base, leaving 10 bases between them.

J is TRBJ1-2 and V is TRBV20-1; TRBD1 is a possible D gene (6 bases). Germline assignment: CDR1 DFQATT and CDR2 SNEGSKA (reference sequence). V was pared by 6 bases and J by 4 bases, with 9 bases between. The CDR3 spans 11 residues. CDR3 protein: CSALQGYGYTF. In DNA, the CDR3 is TGCAGTGCGCTACAGGGCTATGGCTACACCTTC.